This T cell receptor beta chain was observed in a study of T cell changes during pregnancy in multiple sclerosis. The germline CDR1 and CDR2 sequences are SNHLY and FYNNEI. V was clipped by 0 bases and J by 9 bases, with 9 bases between them. This CDR3 is built from 14 residues. Generated by immunoSEQ multiplex PCR, the TCRdb table keeps only in-frame clones and is missing some. The sample lists tens of thousands of clones, 80% to 95% occurring once. The TCR comes from a female donor with multiple sclerosis, enrolled in a pregnancy study. The chain couples TRBV2 to TRBJ1-6; D possibly corresponds to TRBD1 (5 bases). The specimen was peripheral blood, collected in the second trimester of pregnancy. CDR3 coding DNA: TGTGCCAGCAGTGAAGCGGACATCGCTTCACCCCTCCACTTT. This translates into CASSEADIASPLHF.